The 5 T cell receptor beta chains listed next were all sequenced from one sample in a study of OX40 agonist ivuxolimab in advanced cancers. The data were produced by immunoSEQ multiplex PCR, yet TCRdb's version contains in-frame clones alone and is incomplete. The table shows approximately 50,000 clones, with roughly nine tenths occurring only once. The sequenced sample was CD4+ or CD8+ T cells sorted from blood, obtained in a trial of the OX40 agonist ivuxolimab. These receptors all come from an adult with an advanced solid tumor such as melanoma, head and neck, liver or kidney cancer.

The rearrangement joins TRBV18 to TRBJ1-4, with TRBD1 as a possible D gene (6 bases). The germline V gene has CDR1 KGHSH and CDR2 LQKENI. The CDR3 is 19 amino acids. V was trimmed by 3 bases and J by 0 bases, leaving 20 bases between them. The CDR3 DNA is TGTGCCAGCTCACCTGGATGGGGGCCCACACTTGCAACTAATGAAAAACTGTTTTTT. This gives the protein CASSPGWGPTLATNEKLFF.

This clone was seen a handful of times. The rearrangement joins TRBV27 to TRBJ1-5; D perhaps matches TRBD1 (5 bases). The CDR3 length is 15 residues. V shed 5 bases and J shed 1 base, with 12 bases lying between them. The V gene's germline CDR1 is MNHEY and CDR2 SMNVEV (reference sequence). In nucleotides, the CDR3 is TGTGCCAGCAGTAGGGGAGGGAGCAGCAATCAGCCCCAGCATTTT. This sequence encodes CASSRGGSSNQPQHF.

Of note for this clone: The sample has other DNA sequences that encode this CDR3 too. The chain employs TRBV6-6 and TRBJ2-1; D unresolved. CDR1 and CDR2 (germline): MNHNY, SVGAGI (reference sequence). V dropped 5 bases and J dropped 2 bases, with 4 bases sitting between them. The CDR3 consists of 12 residues. CDR3: CASSPPYNEQFF. In nucleotides, the CDR3 is TGTGCCAGCAGTCCACCCTACAATGAGCAGTTCTTC.

The V and J genes are TRBV7-2 and TRBJ2-2; perhaps D is TRBD1 or TRBD2 (5 bases each). This CDR3 has 14 amino acids. V was clipped by 2 bases and J by 5 bases, with 9 bases between them. Germline V gene data show CDR1 as SGHTA and CDR2 as FQGNSA. CDR3 nucleotides: TGTGCCAGCAGCTTATACTGGGGGACCGGGGAGCTGTTTTTT. This sequence encodes CASSLYWGTGELFF.

This clone has only a few counts. The CDR3 loop reads CASSPWTGGTDTQYF. The CDR3 nucleotides read TGTGCCAGCAGCCCCTGGACAGGAGGCACAGATACGCAGTATTTT. The rearrangement uses TRBV11-2 and TRBJ2-3; TRBD1 agrees at 7 bases. After removal of 5 bases from V and 1 base from J, the junction contained 6 bases not matched to a gene. The length of the CDR3 is 15 residues. Germline V gives CDR1 SGHAT, CDR2 FQNNGV.